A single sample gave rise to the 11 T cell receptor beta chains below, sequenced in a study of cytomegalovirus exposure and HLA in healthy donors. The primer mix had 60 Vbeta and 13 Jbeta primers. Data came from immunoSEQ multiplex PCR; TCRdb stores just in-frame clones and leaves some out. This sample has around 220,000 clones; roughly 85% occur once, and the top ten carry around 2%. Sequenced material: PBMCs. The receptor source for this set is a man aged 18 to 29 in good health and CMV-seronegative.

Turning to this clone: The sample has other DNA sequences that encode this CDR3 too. The CDR3 protein is CASSRTSGDLNEQFF. The CDR3 nucleotides are TGTGCCAGCTCTAGGACTAGCGGGGACCTCAATGAGCAGTTCTTC. This chain links TRBV18 with TRBJ2-1; 12 bases map to TRBD2. From germline, CDR1 is KGHSH and CDR2 LQKENI. Trimming removed 6 bases from V and 6 bases from J; junction bases left unmatched: 6. This CDR3 is 15 amino acids long.

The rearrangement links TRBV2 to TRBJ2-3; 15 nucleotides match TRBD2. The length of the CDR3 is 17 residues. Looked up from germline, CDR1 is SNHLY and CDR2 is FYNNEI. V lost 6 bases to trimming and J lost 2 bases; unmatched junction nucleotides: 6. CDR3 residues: CASSDGTSGGITDTQYF. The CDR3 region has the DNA TGTGCCAGCAGCGACGGGACTAGCGGGGGGATCACAGATACGCAGTATTTT.

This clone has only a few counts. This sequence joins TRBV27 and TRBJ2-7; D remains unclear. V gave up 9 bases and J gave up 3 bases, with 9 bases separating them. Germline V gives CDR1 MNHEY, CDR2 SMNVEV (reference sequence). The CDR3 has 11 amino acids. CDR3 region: CASRGHYEQYF. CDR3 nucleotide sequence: TGTGCCAGTAGAGGTCACTACGAGCAGTACTTC.

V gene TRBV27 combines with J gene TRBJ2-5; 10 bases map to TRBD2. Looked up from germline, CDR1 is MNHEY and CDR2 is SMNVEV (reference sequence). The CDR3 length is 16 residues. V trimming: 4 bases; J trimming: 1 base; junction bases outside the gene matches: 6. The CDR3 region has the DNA TGTGCCAGCAGTTCCTTAGCGGGAGGCCTCCAAGAGACCCAGTACTTC. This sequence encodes CASSSLAGGLQETQYF.

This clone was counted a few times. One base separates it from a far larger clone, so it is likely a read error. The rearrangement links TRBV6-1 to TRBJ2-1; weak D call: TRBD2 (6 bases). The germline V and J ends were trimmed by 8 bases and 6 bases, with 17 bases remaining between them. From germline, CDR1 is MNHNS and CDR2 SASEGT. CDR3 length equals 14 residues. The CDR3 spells CASRSGWNINEQFF. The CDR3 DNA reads TGTGCCAGCCGGAGCGGGTGGAACATCAATGAGCAGTTCTTC.

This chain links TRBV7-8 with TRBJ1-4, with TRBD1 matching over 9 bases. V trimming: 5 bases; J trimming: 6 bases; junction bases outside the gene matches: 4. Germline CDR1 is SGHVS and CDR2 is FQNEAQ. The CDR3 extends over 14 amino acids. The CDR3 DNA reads TGTGCCAGCAGCCAAACAGGGGGCTATGAAAAACTGTTTTTT. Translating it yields CASSQTGGYEKLFF.

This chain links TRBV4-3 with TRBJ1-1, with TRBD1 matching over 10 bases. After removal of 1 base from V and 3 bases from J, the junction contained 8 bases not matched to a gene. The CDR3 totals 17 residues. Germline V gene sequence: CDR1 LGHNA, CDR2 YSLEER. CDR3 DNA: TGCGCCAGCAGCCAAGGGGCGGGACAGGGGCGGTACACTGAAGCTTTCTTT. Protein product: CASSQGAGQGRYTEAFF.

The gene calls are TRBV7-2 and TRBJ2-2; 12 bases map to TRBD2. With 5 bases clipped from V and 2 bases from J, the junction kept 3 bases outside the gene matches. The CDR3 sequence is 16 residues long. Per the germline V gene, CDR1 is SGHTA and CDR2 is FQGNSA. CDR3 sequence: CASSALAGGNTGELFF. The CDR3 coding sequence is TGTGCCAGCAGCGCACTAGCGGGGGGCAACACCGGGGAGCTGTTTTTT. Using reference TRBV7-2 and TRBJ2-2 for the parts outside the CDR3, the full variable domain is GAGVSQSPSNKVTEKGKDVELRCDPISGHTALYWYRQSLGQGLEFLIYFQGNSAPDKSGLPSDRFSAERTGGSVSTLTIQRTQQEDSAVYLCASSALAGGNTGELFFGEGSRLTVL.

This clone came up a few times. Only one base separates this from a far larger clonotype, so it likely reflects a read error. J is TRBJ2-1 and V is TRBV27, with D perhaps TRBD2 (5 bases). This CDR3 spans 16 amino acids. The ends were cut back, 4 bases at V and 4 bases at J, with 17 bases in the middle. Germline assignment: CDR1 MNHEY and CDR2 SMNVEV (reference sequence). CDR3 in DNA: TGTGCCAGCAGTTCTGGGCGACTACCGGGTTACAATGAGCAGTTCTTC. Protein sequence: CASSSGRLPGYNEQFF.

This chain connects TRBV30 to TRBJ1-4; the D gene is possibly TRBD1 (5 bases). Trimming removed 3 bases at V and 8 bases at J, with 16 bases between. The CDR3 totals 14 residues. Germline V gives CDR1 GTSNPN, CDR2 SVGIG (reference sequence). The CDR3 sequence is CAWREDSRNEKLFF. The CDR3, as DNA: TGTGCCTGGAGGGAAGACAGCCGCAACGAAAAACTGTTTTTT.

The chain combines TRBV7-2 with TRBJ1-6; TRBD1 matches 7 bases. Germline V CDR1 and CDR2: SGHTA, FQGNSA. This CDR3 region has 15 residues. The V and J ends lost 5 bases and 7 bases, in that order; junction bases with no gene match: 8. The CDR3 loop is CASSPRTGPNSPLHF. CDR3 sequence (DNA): TGTGCCAGCAGCCCCCGGACAGGACCAAATTCACCCCTCCACTTT.